This T cell receptor (beta chain) was retrieved from a study of graft-versus-host responses after intestinal transplantation (dated by TCRdb to 2020 to 2023). About the investigation overall: Multivisceral, liver-intestinal, or isolated intestinal transplants were received by the recipients. After intestinal transplantation, graft-versus-host and host-versus-graft alloreactive T cell clones in the graft, circulation and bone marrow were tracked using bulk TCR-beta CDR3 sequencing. To identify alloreactive clones, pre-transplant mixed lymphocyte reaction products were sequenced and then compared with unstimulated pre-transplant donor and recipient T cells. A peak of at least 4% donor T cells among recipient peripheral blood mononuclear cells was the definition used for donor T cell macrochimerism. Every recipient was given anti-thymocyte globulin induction, followed by roughly 3 years of maintenance tacrolimus and steroids. Instead of going to the commercial service, samples from a few later patients were sequenced in-house on an Illumina MiSeq and processed with MiXCR. Of the 20 to 30 intestinal transplant recipients enrolled in the cohort, one of whom was a retransplant, a few patients without pretransplant specimens were excluded. The paper's findings and limits, for the study overall: The conclusions were limited by the relatively low number and heterogeneity of the intestinal transplant patients. GvH clones were detected in recipient bone marrow, and some appeared earlier in ileal mucosa or blood, consistent with an intestinal mucosal origin. High GvH to HvG T cell clonal ratios were observed in the allografts of patients with donor T cell macrochimerism. Early after transplant, peak levels of circulating GvH clones were found to be associated with declines in HvG clones.

Concerning this clone: Its antigen remains undetermined. The record has no base qualities; no much larger clone is one base away.

Receptor amplification or capture employed the immunoSEQ multiplex PCR assay. For most patients, genomic DNA was isolated with the Qiagen DNeasy Blood and Tissue Kit and shipped frozen to Adaptive Biotechnologies for TCR sequencing. High-throughput TCR-beta CDR3 sequencing of genomic DNA from most patients was performed by Adaptive Biotechnologies. On the study's bioinformatics: TCR sequencing data for approximately 17 patients were retrieved from Adaptive's ImmunoSEQ software; a few other patients were processed with MiXCR and VDJtools. To correct CD4 versus CD8 sorting errors, any sequence found in both subsets at a frequency ratio below 5:1 was removed. Because the origin of CDR3 nucleotide sequences shared between donor and recipient could not be assigned, those sequences were removed. At least 2-fold expansion over unstimulated cells and a minimum CFSE-low frequency of 0.002% (template counts) or 0.001% (read counts) were required for clones to be classified as alloreactive. A clone was considered mappable if detected in the sequenced pre-transplant spleen, lymph node, or MLR CFSE-low populations of the donor or recipient. The cumulative frequency of alloreactive clones was calculated as a percentage of all sequences, weighted by copy number. TCRdb retrieved this table from immuneACCESS and kept in-frame rearrangements only. Not all clones are present; in checked studies, unresolved V genes account for under half, and no reason is known for the remainder. V, J and clone size were drawn from that table, and D and trimming were deduced from the DNA. For this sample there are roughly 30,000 clones; roughly 83% appear just once. The ten top clones hold approximately 19% of the sample.

The germline V gene gives CDR1 as SGDLS and CDR2 as YYNGEE. The CDR3 measures 17 amino acids from cysteine to phenylalanine. CDR3 DNA only is kept here, 51 bases in frame from base 1. For this chain, trimming is 3 bases at the V end and 2 bases at the J end, and the number of junction bases without a gene match is 11. Reading the label with the study, this specimen's time point is: cells obtained before transplantation from donor or recipient. CD3+CD4+ and CD3+CD8+ populations were FACS-sorted from unstimulated pre-transplant donor and recipient cells taken from spleen or lymph nodes. This sequence originates from a human donor who received an intestinal transplant. The source was unstimulated CD8+ T cells sorted from spleen or lymph node cells, collected before intestinal transplant. The rearrangement combines TRBV9 with TRBJ1-2; TRBD1 fits 9 bases in the junction. This receptor carries the CDR3 CASSDPLGQGNNYGYTF. In nucleotides, the sequence is TGTGCCAGCAGCGATCCCTTGGGACAGGGAAACAACTATGGCTACACCTTC.